This T cell receptor beta chain was sequenced in a study of T-cell reconstitution after alpha-beta-depleted transplantation in children. This clonotype has a count of ten or more. Unique molecular identifiers were used to barcode this TCRbeta library. TCRdb recomputed calls from the PCR reads with MiXCR, one row per CDR3 protein. The profile shows 150,000 to 200,000 distinct CDR3 sequences, 11% of them singletons. V was shortened by 4 bases and J by 4 bases, with 6 bases between the two germline ends. The CDR3 is 12 residues long. The germline gives CDR1 SEHNR, CDR2 FQNEAQ (reference sequence). The source is a boy aged 2 to 10 with acute myeloid leukemia, due to receive a stem cell transplant. Here the sequenced sample was PBMCs, taken before TCRalphabeta/CD19-depleted stem cell transplant. The J gene is TRBJ2-3, the V gene TRBV7-9; D remains ambiguous. CDR3 in DNA: TGTGCCAGCAGCTCGCTCCCAGATACGCAGTATTTT. This codes for CASSSLPDTQYF.